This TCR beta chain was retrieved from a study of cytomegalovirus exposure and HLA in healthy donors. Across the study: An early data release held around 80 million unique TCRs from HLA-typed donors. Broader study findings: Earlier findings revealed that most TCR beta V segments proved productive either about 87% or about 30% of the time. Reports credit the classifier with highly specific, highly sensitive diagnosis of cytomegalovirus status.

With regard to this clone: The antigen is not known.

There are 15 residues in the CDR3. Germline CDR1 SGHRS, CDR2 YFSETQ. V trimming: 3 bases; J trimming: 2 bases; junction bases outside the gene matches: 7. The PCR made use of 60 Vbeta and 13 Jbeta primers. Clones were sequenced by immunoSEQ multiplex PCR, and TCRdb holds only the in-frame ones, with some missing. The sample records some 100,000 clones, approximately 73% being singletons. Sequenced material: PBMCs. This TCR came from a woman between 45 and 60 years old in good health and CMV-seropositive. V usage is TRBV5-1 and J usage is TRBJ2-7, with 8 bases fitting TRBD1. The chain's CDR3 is CASSYDRGRPYEQYF. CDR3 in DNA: TGCGCCAGCAGCTATGACAGGGGAAGGCCCTACGAGCAGTACTTC.